One sample yielded the 32 T cell receptor beta chains listed below, sequenced in a study of blood T cell repertoires in COVID-19. Using immunoSEQ multiplex PCR, the repertoire was profiled, and TCRdb retains in-frame clones only, with some absent. The sample has a few hundred thousand clones, 75% to 85% seen once. Sequenced: peripheral blood. These receptors were collected from a human donor in a cohort sampled during active COVID-19.

As concerns this clone: One junction end disagrees with the germline gene, perhaps due to a read error. The rearrangement uses TRBV9 and TRBJ1-1; the D is unclear. CDR3 size: 11 residues. From germline, CDR1 is SGDLS and CDR2 YYNGEE. The DNA of the CDR3 is TGTGCCAGCAGCGCCCATGGACTGGCCTCCTTT. Translating it yields CASSAHGLASF.

This chain uses TRBV5-1 with TRBJ2-1, with 12 bases matching TRBD2. The CDR3 covers 15 residues. V trimming: 5 bases; J trimming: 2 bases; junction bases outside the gene matches: 2. The germline V gene encodes CDR1 SGHRS and CDR2 YFSETQ. For the CDR3, the DNA is TGCGCCAGCAGGTCTAGCGGGGGGGCCTACAATGAGCAGTTCTTC. It specifies CASRSSGGAYNEQFF.

The chain couples TRBV27 to TRBJ1-6, with D unresolved. The CDR3 is made up of 14 amino acids. Looked up from germline, CDR1 is MNHEY and CDR2 is SMNVEV (reference sequence). Trimming removed 3 bases from V and 9 bases from J, with 12 bases in between. CDR3 loop: CASSLDPSSSPLHF. CDR3 in DNA: TGTGCCAGCAGTTTGGATCCTTCTAGTTCACCCCTCCACTTT.

This clone occurred a few times. This chain links TRBV5-4 with TRBJ2-1, with 14 bases lining up with TRBD2. This CDR3 contains 18 residues. CDR1 SGHNT and CDR2 YYREEE come from the germline V gene (reference sequence). V was clipped by 3 bases and J by 0 bases; unmatched bases: 5. The CDR3 DNA reads TGTGCCAGCAGCTCTGAGACTAGCGGGGGGGTCTCCTACAATGAGCAGTTCTTC. It translates to CASSSETSGGVSYNEQFF.

J is TRBJ2-1 and V is TRBV9; TRBD1 agrees at 7 bases. V lost 4 bases to trimming and J lost 2 bases; unmatched junction nucleotides: 6. The CDR3 extends over 15 amino acids. Germline V gene data show CDR1 as SGDLS and CDR2 as YYNGEE. Here the CDR3 DNA reads TGTGCCAGCAGCCACGTCAGGGGGACCTACAATGAGCAGTTCTTC. Translating it yields CASSHVRGTYNEQFF.

The chain recombines TRBV2 with TRBJ1-4; D might be TRBD1 (6 bases). The V and J ends lost 8 bases and 8 bases respectively, with 15 bases between them. The germline gives CDR1 SNHLY, CDR2 FYNNEI. The CDR3 is made up of 13 amino acids. CDR3 in amino acids: CASLTGSWEKLFF. The CDR3 region has the DNA TGTGCCAGCCTTACAGGGTCCTGGGAAAAACTGTTTTTT.

V gene TRBV7-3 combines with J gene TRBJ1-2, with a weak D call TRBD1 (6 bases). The length of the CDR3 is 14 residues. With 2 bases removed from V and 6 bases from J, the gap between germline ends came to 13 bases. Germline CDR1 reads SGHTA; CDR2 reads FQGTGA. The chain's CDR3 is CASSLPGTSDGYTF. The CDR3 DNA is TGTGCCAGCAGCTTACCCGGGACATCGGATGGCTACACCTTC.

This chain connects TRBV18 to TRBJ2-3; the D gene is possibly TRBD1 (6 bases). The CDR3 extends over 16 amino acids. Between the trimmed V and J ends, which lost 5 bases and 4 bases, there was a span of 19 bases. Germline CDR1 is KGHSH and CDR2 is LQKENI. CDR3 nucleotides: TGTGCCAGCTCAACATCGGACAGAGCTTTGGCAGATACGCAGTATTTT. This encodes CASSTSDRALADTQYF.

This clone occurred once. In nucleotides, the CDR3 is TGTGCCAGCTCACCTTTGCAGACGGAGACTGTCTATGGCTACACCTTC. This translates into CASSPLQTETVYGYTF. The chain is built from TRBV18 and TRBJ1-2; D is uncertain. V was cut by 3 bases and J by 4 bases, with 18 bases left in between. There are 16 residues in the CDR3. Germline V lookup: CDR1 KGHSH, CDR2 LQKENI. Supplemented by reference TRBV18 and TRBJ1-2, the full variable domain reads NAGVMQNPRHLVRRRGQEARLRCSPMKGHSHVYWYRQLPEEGLKFMVYLQKENIIDESGMPKERFSAEFPKEGPSILRIQQVVRGDSAAYFCASSPLQTETVYGYTFGSGTRLTVV.

The chain is built from TRBV19 and TRBJ2-7; possible D gene TRBD1, 6 bases. This CDR3 spans 12 amino acids. Germline V lookup: CDR1 LNHDA, CDR2 SQIVND (reference sequence). V was shortened by 8 bases and J by 2 bases, with 10 bases between the two germline ends. CDR3 region: CASGQNPYEQYF. The CDR3 nucleotides are TGTGCCAGTGGACAGAACCCCTACGAGCAGTACTTC.

The V and J genes are TRBV19 and TRBJ2-7, with 9 bases matching TRBD1. V lost 6 bases, J lost 6 bases, and 15 bases stayed unmatched. Germline loops: CDR1 LNHDA, CDR2 SQIVND (reference sequence). The CDR3 spans 16 residues. The CDR3 spells CASSHKPRDRVSEQYF. CDR3 nucleotide sequence: TGTGCCAGTAGCCATAAGCCCAGGGACAGGGTGTCCGAGCAGTACTTC. Full variable domain (rest looked up from reference TRBV19 and TRBJ2-7): DGGITQSPKYLFRKEGQNVTLSCEQNLNHDAMYWYRQDPGQGLRLIYYSQIVNDFQKGDIAEGYSVSREKKESFPLTVTSAQKNPTAFYLCASSHKPRDRVSEQYFGPGTRLTVT.

The chain links TRBV30 to TRBJ1-1, with D perhaps TRBD1 (5 bases). The CDR3 is 14 amino acids. CDR1 is GTSNPN, CDR2 SVGIG, per germline (reference sequence). The CDR3 DNA sequence: TGTGGTATCAGGCGGGGGACCACGAACACTGAAGCTTTCTTT. Its translation: CGIRRGTTNTEAFF.

The chain couples TRBV10-3 to TRBJ1-1; D unresolved. The V gene's germline CDR1 is ENHRY and CDR2 SYGVKD. This CDR3 is 13 amino acids long. V lost 4 bases, J lost 1 base, and 7 bases lay in between. Here the CDR3 reads CAISVTGNTEAFF. The CDR3 region has the DNA TGTGCCATCAGTGTTACGGGGAACACTGAAGCTTTCTTT.

At least ten counts were recorded for this clone. The chain combines TRBV2 with TRBJ2-3; the D gene is possibly TRBD1 (6 bases). The CDR3 length is 12 residues. Germline CDR1 reads SNHLY; CDR2 reads FYNNEI. V was shortened by 1 base and J by 8 bases, with 7 bases between the two germline ends. The CDR3 loop reads CASSEGGGTQYF. The CDR3 DNA follows: TGTGCCAGCAGTGAAGGAGGGGGTACGCAGTATTTT.

V gene TRBV9 combines with J gene TRBJ2-1, with D unclear. Germline CDR1 is SGDLS and CDR2 is YYNGEE. The V end was cut by 5 bases, the J end by 15 bases, with 18 bases between. The CDR3 runs to 12 residues. The CDR3 DNA follows: TGTGCCAGCAGTGAAACCCCGGCTAGGCGGTTCTTC. As protein: CASSETPARRFF.

This chain uses TRBV6-5 with TRBJ1-4; D is possibly TRBD1 (5 bases). CDR1 and CDR2 (germline): MNHEY, SVGAGI. The CDR3 is 13 amino acids. Trimming removed 1 base at V and 7 bases at J, with 7 bases between. CDR3 nucleotide sequence: TGTGCCAGCAGTTACTTGCAGGGTGAAAAACTGTTTTTT. It is translated as CASSYLQGEKLFF.

The rearrangement uses TRBV6-4 and TRBJ1-2; 9 bases are a match to TRBD1. Trimming removed 5 bases from V and 8 bases from J; junction bases left unmatched: 6. CDR1 is MRHNA, CDR2 SNTAGT, per germline. The CDR3 has 13 amino acids. The CDR3 coding sequence is TGTGCCAGCAGTTCCGGACAGGGGAGCGGCTACACCTTC. It is translated as CASSSGQGSGYTF.

V gene TRBV18 combines with J gene TRBJ1-1; D not resolved. The CDR3 spans 15 residues. Germline CDR1 KGHSH, CDR2 LQKENI. The ends were cut back, 3 bases at V and 5 bases at J, with 16 bases in the middle. The chain's CDR3 is CASSPTADLRTEAFF. The CDR3, as DNA: TGTGCCAGCTCACCTACCGCGGACTTGAGGACTGAAGCTTTCTTT.

CDR3 sequence (DNA): TGTGCCAGCAGTGAAGCGCGGGCAGATTATGGCTACACCTTC. It encodes CASSEARADYGYTF. The rearrangement links TRBV2 to TRBJ1-2; D remains ambiguous. The CDR3 consists of 14 residues. Trimming removed 0 bases from V and 5 bases from J, with 10 bases in between. The germline gives CDR1 SNHLY, CDR2 FYNNEI. The variable domain in full, completed from reference TRBV2 and TRBJ1-2, reads EPEVTQTPSHQVTQMGQEVILRCVPISNHLYFYWYRQILGQKVEFLVSFYNNEISEKSEIFDDQFSVERPDGSNFTLKIRSTKLEDSAMYFCASSEARADYGYTFGSGTRLTVV.

The V and J genes are TRBV5-5 and TRBJ2-7; 8 bases agree with TRBD2. From germline, CDR1 is SGHKS and CDR2 YYEKEE (reference sequence). Trimming cost V 4 bases and J 5 bases; bases outside gene matches: 11. This CDR3 contains 15 residues. The DNA for the CDR3 is TGTGCCAGCAGCGTGCCGGGACTAGACATTGACGAGCAGTACTTC. Residues: CASSVPGLDIDEQYF. Full variable domain (remainder filled in from reference TRBV5-5 and TRBJ2-7): DAGVTQSPTHLIKTRGQQVTLRCSPISGHKSVSWYQQVLGQGPQFIFQYYEKEERGRGNFPDRFSARQFPNYSSELNVNALLLGDSALYLCASSVPGLDIDEQYFGPGTRLTVT.

This chain connects TRBV18 to TRBJ1-1, with 7 bases matching TRBD1. This CDR3 contains 15 residues. After removal of 3 bases from V and 0 bases from J, the junction contained 4 bases not matched to a gene. Per germline, CDR1 KGHSH and CDR2 LQKENI. The CDR3 loop reads CASSPRDSLNTEAFF. CDR3 sequence (DNA): TGTGCCAGCTCACCTCGGGACAGTCTGAACACTGAAGCTTTCTTT.

The chain uses TRBV6-5 and TRBJ2-7; D perhaps matches TRBD1 (6 bases). Germline assignment: CDR1 MNHEY and CDR2 SVGAGI. V shed 7 bases and J shed 3 bases, with 13 bases lying between them. There are 13 residues in the CDR3. The CDR3 loop is CASKTGLSYEQYF. CDR3 in DNA: TGTGCCAGCAAAACAGGGTTAAGCTACGAGCAGTACTTC.

V usage is TRBV6-1 and J usage is TRBJ1-3, with D possibly TRBD1 on 5 matching bases. V gave up 1 base and J gave up 4 bases, with 14 bases separating them. Germline values: CDR1 MNHNS, CDR2 SASEGT. CDR3 size: 16 residues. In DNA, the CDR3 is TGTGCCAGCAGTGAAGGGTGGGGGGGATCCGGAAACACCATATATTTT. This translates into CASSEGWGGSGNTIYF.

The rearrangement uses TRBV6-5 and TRBJ2-7, with D tentatively TRBD2 (5 bases). The CDR3 runs to 12 residues. Trimming shortened V by 7 bases and J by 4 bases, and 11 bases separated the two germline ends. Germline CDR1 is MNHEY and CDR2 is SVGAGI. The CDR3 protein is CASIAPGYEQYF. CDR3 DNA: TGTGCCAGCATTGCTCCGGGGTACGAGCAGTACTTC.

This rearrangement joins TRBV24-1 to TRBJ1-2; tentatively, D is TRBD1 (5 bases). V gave up 4 bases and J gave up 7 bases, with 12 bases separating them. The CDR3 consists of 13 residues. In germline, CDR1 is KGHDR, CDR2 SFDVKD. Written as DNA, the CDR3 is TGTGCCACCAGTGAACCCGACAGATCTGGCTACACCTTC. Translation gives CATSEPDRSGYTF.

This clone was picked up a small number of times. The genes are TRBV15 and TRBJ2-7, with D possibly TRBD1 on 6 matching bases. This CDR3 is built from 15 residues. Germline CDR1 and CDR2: LNHNV and YYDKDF (reference sequence). The ends were cut back, 3 bases at V and 0 bases at J, with 12 bases in the middle. CDR3 DNA sequence: TGTGCCACCAGCAGGGGGGACACCGCCTCCTACGAGCAGTACTTC. This translates into CATSRGDTASYEQYF.

This clone was counted between two and nine times. The V call is TRBV27, the J call TRBJ1-6; weak D call: TRBD1 (5 bases). This CDR3 contains 14 residues. CDR1 MNHEY and CDR2 SMNVEV come from the germline V gene (reference sequence). Deletions cut 4 bases from V and 7 bases from J, with 11 bases between. The chain's CDR3 is CASSSRQINSPLHF. CDR3 coding DNA: TGTGCCAGCAGTTCCCGACAGATCAATTCACCCCTCCACTTT.

The chain combines TRBV5-1 with TRBJ1-4, with D possibly matching TRBD1 (6 bases). The CDR3 sequence is 15 residues long. Germline V gene sequence: CDR1 SGHRS, CDR2 YFSETQ. Trimming stripped 2 bases from V and 5 bases from J, with 13 bases between. CDR3: CASSFSGGGNEKLFF. For the CDR3, the DNA is TGCGCCAGCAGCTTCTCGGGAGGGGGGAATGAAAAACTGTTTTTT.

The CDR3 coding sequence is TGTGCCAGCAGCCTCAGACCGACAGGGGGGGACACTGAAGCTTTCTTT. As protein: CASSLRPTGGDTEAFF. The genes are TRBV7-3 and TRBJ1-1, with 9 bases identical to TRBD1. Germline V CDR1 and CDR2: SGHTA, FQGTGA. The length of the CDR3 is 16 residues. J was trimmed by 3 bases and V by 5 bases; bases with no gene match: 10.

The J gene is TRBJ2-4, the V gene TRBV5-6; D is uncertain. V lost 1 base, J lost 1 base, and 9 bases lay in between. Germline lookup yields CDR1 SGHDT and CDR2 YYEEEE. The length of the CDR3 is 15 residues. DNA of the CDR3: TGTGCCAGCAGCTTGCGGTCAACGGCCAAAAACATTCAGTACTTC. Translation gives CASSLRSTAKNIQYF.

This clone was seen a handful of times. V usage is TRBV12-2 and J usage is TRBJ1-1; the table's D call TRBD1 went unverified against the DNA. TRBV12-2 is a known pseudogene. This CDR3 has 12 residues. CDR3 nucleotides: TGTGCAAGTCGCTTAAGGGGTTTGAGAGCTTTCTTT. Translated, it gives CASRLRGLRAFF.

This chain connects TRBV30 to TRBJ1-1; possibly TRBD1 for D (5 bases). The CDR3 covers 18 residues. Germline V gene lookup returns CDR1 GTSNPN and CDR2 SVGIG (reference sequence). V lost 0 bases to trimming and J lost 4 bases, with 24 bases between them. This CDR3 is CAWSVAHRDSGLVTEAFF. The CDR3 DNA reads as TGTGCCTGGAGTGTAGCCCATCGGGACTCAGGTCTCGTCACTGAAGCTTTCTTT.